These 27 T cell receptor beta chains came from one sample sequenced in a study of identical twins. MiXCR, run by TCRdb on the 5' RACE reads, gives a single entry per CDR3 protein. Counted here are about 700,000 distinct CDR3 sequences, 8.6% occurring once; the ten biggest clones make up 0.75% to 1%. Separately, the same data were catalogued under a study of yellow fever vaccine responses in identical twins.

The sample was PBMCs. The origin of the receptors is a young woman in good health.

This clonotype was found a few times. V usage is TRBV28 and J usage is TRBJ2-1, with 8 bases matching TRBD2. CDR3 length equals 14 residues. V shed 1 base and J 7 bases; nucleotides not matched to a gene: 3. Germline lookup yields CDR1 MDHEN and CDR2 SYDVKM. CDR3 residues: CASSLFQRENEQFF. DNA for the CDR3: TGTGCCAGCAGTTTATTCCAGCGGGAGAATGAGCAGTTCTTC.

The V gene is TRBV7-2, the J gene TRBJ1-4; a possible D gene is TRBD1 (5 bases). Trimming took 5 bases from V and 8 from J, leaving 21 bases between them. The CDR3 sequence is 16 residues long. Germline-derived CDR1 and CDR2 are SGHTA and FQGNSA. The CDR3 loop is CASSTGTNSLGEKLFF. The CDR3 DNA sequence: TGTGCCAGCAGCACCGGGACGAACTCCCTCGGGGAAAAACTGTTTTTT.

This chain joins TRBV5-4 and TRBJ2-4, with 7 bases that match TRBD1. This CDR3 spans 14 amino acids. The V and J ends lost 4 bases and 2 bases, in that order; junction bases with no gene match: 3. Germline CDR1 SGHNT, CDR2 YYREEE (reference sequence). CDR3 nucleotide sequence: TGTGCCAGCAGCCAACAGGGGTCCAAAAACATTCAGTACTTC. Its protein product is CASSQQGSKNIQYF.

This clonotype was seen ten or more times. At one end the junction does not follow the germline gene, possibly because of a read error. The rearrangement joins TRBV12-3 or TRBV12-4 to TRBJ2-3; 7 bases are shared with TRBD1. There are 10 residues in the CDR3. The CDR3 is CASNPDRPFF. The CDR3 bases are TGTGCCAGCAACCCGGACAGGCCATTTTTT.

The chain recombines TRBV18 with TRBJ2-1, with 7 bases fitting TRBD1. Germline values: CDR1 KGHSH, CDR2 LQKENI. The CDR3 runs 15 residues. The trim removed 3 bases at V and 4 bases at J, leaving 6 bases unmatched. Here the CDR3 DNA reads TGTGCCAGCTCACCTAAAGGACAGGTTTACAATGAGCAGTTCTTC. The encoded protein is CASSPKGQVYNEQFF.

There are a few counts of this clonotype. V and J are TRBV18 and TRBJ1-3, with 7 bases lining up with TRBD1. V was clipped by 3 bases and J by 0 bases; unmatched bases: 2. CDR1 and CDR2 (germline): KGHSH, LQKENI. The CDR3 totals 15 residues. This CDR3 reads CASSPGDSSGNTIYF. The CDR3 DNA sequence: TGTGCCAGCTCACCGGGGGACAGCTCTGGAAACACCATATATTTT. Combining the CDR3 with reference TRBV18 and TRBJ1-3 gives the whole variable domain NAGVMQNPRHLVRRRGQEARLRCSPMKGHSHVYWYRQLPEEGLKFMVYLQKENIIDESGMPKERFSAEFPKEGPSILRIQQVVRGDSAAYFCASSPGDSSGNTIYFGEGSWLTVV.

This clonotype was observed a handful of times. This rearrangement joins TRBV15 to TRBJ2-3; 7 bases are shared with TRBD2. From germline, CDR1 is LNHNV and CDR2 YYDKDF (reference sequence). J gave up 2 bases and V 0 bases, and 11 bases lay outside the gene matches. The CDR3 totals 18 residues. CDR3 sequence (DNA): TGTGCCACCAGCAGAGATTTCGGGTCGGGGGGATTCACAGATACGCAGTATTTT. Translation: CATSRDFGSGGFTDTQYF.

In this sample, this clonotype turned up a few times. The rearrangement joins TRBV7-2 to TRBJ1-3; D ambiguous. This CDR3 is built from 15 residues. Trimming pared 5 bases from V and 2 bases from J, leaving 13 bases between. Germline loops: CDR1 SGHTA, CDR2 FQGNSA. CDR3 nucleotide sequence: TGTGCCAGCAGCCCTAGGTCCGGCGCTGGAAACACCATATATTTT. It specifies CASSPRSGAGNTIYF.

The chain is built from TRBV7-6 and TRBJ2-3; possibly TRBD2 for D (6 bases). This CDR3 is built from 12 residues. From germline, CDR1 is SGHVS and CDR2 FNYEAQ. V lost 5 bases and J 8 bases, leaving 11 bases between the germline ends. The CDR3, as DNA: TGTGCCAGCAGCCCCCCCGGGGGTACGCAGTATTTT. The encoded protein is CASSPPGGTQYF. The variable domain in full, with the rest retrieved from reference TRBV7-6 and TRBJ2-3, is GAGVSQSPRYKVTKRGQDVALRCDPISGHVSLYWYRQALGQGPEFLTYFNYEAQQDKSGLPNDRFSAERPEGSISTLTIQRTEQRDSAMYRCASSPPGGTQYFGPGTRLTVL.

The chain joins TRBV6-5 to TRBJ2-1; D is unclear. Between the trimmed V and J ends, which lost 2 bases and 0 bases, there was a span of 5 bases. Looked up from germline, CDR1 is MNHEY and CDR2 is SVGAGI. The CDR3 sequence is 14 residues long. CDR3 in amino acids: CASSYSLSYNEQFF. The CDR3 DNA follows: TGTGCCAGCAGTTACAGCCTCTCCTACAATGAGCAGTTCTTC.

This chain links TRBV7-8 with TRBJ1-4; 9 bases fit TRBD1. CDR1 is SGHVS and CDR2 is FQNEAQ in the germline V gene. This CDR3 spans 14 amino acids. The ends lost 5 bases at V and 6 bases at J; junction bases unmatched: 4. CDR3 in amino acids: CASSPWDRDEKLFF. The CDR3 nucleotides are TGTGCCAGCAGCCCCTGGGACAGGGATGAAAAACTGTTTTTT.

In its sample, this clonotype was seen a few times. The chain combines TRBV2 with TRBJ2-7; D may be TRBD2 (7 bases). V lost 1 base, J lost 5 bases, and 9 bases lay in between. Germline V gene sequence: CDR1 SNHLY, CDR2 FYNNEI. The CDR3 consists of 13 residues. This CDR3 reads CASSEVGGHEQYF. The CDR3, as DNA: TGTGCCAGCAGTGAAGTGGGGGGGCACGAGCAGTACTTC.

The gene calls are TRBV10-3 and TRBJ2-1, with D hard to call. Trimming removed 3 bases at V and 0 bases at J, with 12 bases between. The CDR3 has 16 amino acids. Germline CDR1 is ENHRY and CDR2 is SYGVKD. The CDR3 region has the DNA TGTGCCATCAGTGACATTGGGCGGAGCTCCTACAATGAGCAGTTCTTC. Translated: CAISDIGRSSYNEQFF.

The V call is TRBV10-1, the J call TRBJ2-4, with 7 positions matching TRBD2. This CDR3 has 17 amino acids. The germline V gene has CDR1 WNHNN and CDR2 SYGVQD (reference sequence). V gave up 3 bases and J gave up 3 bases; unmatched junction bases: 11. CDR3 nucleotides: TGCGCCAGCAGTGATAGCCGGCTAGCGGAACACAAAAACATTCAGTACTTC. Translation: CASSDSRLAEHKNIQYF.

Ten or more counts support this clonotype. The chain combines TRBV7-2 with TRBJ2-7, with TRBD1 identical over 8 bases. V lost 4 bases, J lost 2 bases, and 7 bases stayed unmatched. Germline CDR1 SGHTA, CDR2 FQGNSA. CDR3 length: 15 residues. DNA for the CDR3: TGTGCCAGCAGCTATACAGGGGGAACCGCCTACGAGCAGTACTTC. Its protein is CASSYTGGTAYEQYF.

This clonotype occurred a few times. The chain recombines TRBV7-9 with TRBJ2-1, with D perhaps matching TRBD1 or TRBD2 (6 bases each). Germline V gene data show CDR1 as SEHNR and CDR2 as FQNEAQ (reference sequence). Trimming shortened V by 3 bases and J by 9 bases, and 21 bases separated the two germline ends. This CDR3 has 16 residues. CDR3 bases: TGTGCCAGCAGCTTCTCGATGGGCGGAGGGGGGTCTGAGCAGTTCTTC. Protein: CASSFSMGGGGSEQFF.

The V call is TRBV28, the J call TRBJ2-3; 9 bases fit TRBD1. V shed 5 bases, J shed 2 bases, and the junction held 17 bases outside the gene matches. This CDR3 contains 19 residues. Germline-derived CDR1 and CDR2 are MDHEN and SYDVKM. CDR3 nucleotide sequence: TGTGCCAGCAGTACCCGGGACAGGGTCTTTGGGCTTCCCACAGATACGCAGTATTTT. This gives the protein CASSTRDRVFGLPTDTQYF.

This clonotype was seen repeatedly, ten times or more. The chain combines TRBV29-1 with TRBJ2-2; D tentatively fits TRBD1 or TRBD2 (5 bases each). Germline V gives CDR1 SQVTM, CDR2 ANQGSEA. This CDR3 region has 13 residues. Trimming removed 6 bases from V and 7 bases from J, with 15 bases in between. The CDR3 DNA reads TGCAGCGTCCGAGGGGCGGTCAGCGGGGAGCTGTTTTTT. The encoded protein is CSVRGAVSGELFF.

This clonotype was seen a handful of times. V and J are TRBV29-1 and TRBJ2-1; TRBD1 matches at 10 bases. The CDR3 runs to 15 residues. Germline V gene sequence: CDR1 SQVTM, CDR2 ANQGSEA. Unmatched junction bases numbered 9, after V lost 4 bases and J lost 6 bases. CDR3 sequence reads: CSVVGTGQGLNEQFF. The CDR3 nucleotides are TGCAGCGTTGTGGGTACGGGACAGGGGCTCAATGAGCAGTTCTTC.

This clonotype was seen repeatedly, ten times or more. V usage is TRBV15 and J usage is TRBJ1-5, with D possibly being TRBD1 (5 bases). The CDR3 is made up of 12 amino acids. Trimming took off 7 bases at V and 2 bases at J, with 6 bases between the two ends. Germline V gene sequence: CDR1 LNHNV, CDR2 YYDKDF (reference sequence). CDR3 sequence (DNA): TGTGCCACCAAAGGGGGCAATCAGCCCCAGCATTTT. Translation: CATKGGNQPQHF.

This clonotype was counted many times. The chain joins TRBV9 to TRBJ2-1, with D hard to call. The length of the CDR3 is 14 residues. Germline V gene data show CDR1 as SGDLS and CDR2 as YYNGEE. V was pared by 2 bases and J by 0 bases, with 6 bases between. CDR3 coding DNA: TGTGCCAGCAGCGTCACAAACTCCTACAATGAGCAGTTCTTC. Its translation is CASSVTNSYNEQFF.

The rearrangement joins TRBV11-3 to TRBJ2-2; 7 bases align to TRBD2. V lost 5 bases, J lost 4 bases, and 13 bases stayed unmatched. CDR1 is SGHNT and CDR2 is YENEEA in the germline V gene. This CDR3 is 17 amino acids long. In DNA, the CDR3 is TGTGCCAGCAGCCGACCCTCGGGGGGTACTGGCACCGGGGAGCTGTTTTTT. The encoded protein is CASSRPSGGTGTGELFF.

This clonotype occurred a few times. The chain combines TRBV7-8 with TRBJ2-3; D call uncertain. Trimming removed 10 bases from V and 0 bases from J, with 14 bases in between. The CDR3 spans 14 residues. CDR1 is SGHVS and CDR2 is FQNEAQ in the germline V gene. The CDR3 loop reads CAIRVGVSTDTQYF. The CDR3 coding sequence is TGTGCCATCCGAGTAGGTGTGAGCACAGATACGCAGTATTTT.

V gene TRBV2 combines with J gene TRBJ2-1; 8 bases align to TRBD1. CDR3 length equals 14 residues. J lost 4 bases, V lost 6 bases, and 5 bases had no gene match. The V gene's germline CDR1 is SNHLY and CDR2 FYNNEI. The CDR3 reads CASREDRAYNEQFF. CDR3 nucleotide sequence: TGTGCCAGCAGAGAGGACAGGGCGTACAATGAGCAGTTCTTC.

This clonotype was counted ten times or more. V is TRBV10-3 and J is TRBJ2-5, with D perhaps matching TRBD2 (6 bases). Trimming cost V 8 bases and J 5 bases, with 9 bases left between them. CDR3 length equals 11 residues. Germline values: CDR1 ENHRY, CDR2 SYGVKD. The CDR3 region is CAISGGETQYF. The CDR3 DNA reads as TGTGCCATCTCTGGGGGGGAGACCCAGTACTTC.

This chain joins TRBV12-3 or TRBV12-4 and TRBJ2-3; 13 bases align to TRBD2. The CDR3 runs 15 residues. V dropped 5 bases and J dropped 8; count of bases not matched to a gene: 7. In DNA form, the CDR3 reads TGTGCCAGCAGTCCACTAGCGGGGGGGCCGGGTACGCAGTATTTT. Its protein product is CASSPLAGGPGTQYF.

V gene TRBV6-2 or TRBV6-3 combines with J gene TRBJ2-7; weak D call: TRBD1 (5 bases). Germline assignment: CDR1 MNHEY and CDR2 SVGEGT. CDR3 size: 15 residues. Trimming removed 8 bases from V and 0 bases from J, with 17 bases in between. Here the CDR3 DNA reads TGTGCCAGCTCAACGGACAAGGGTTTCTCCTACGAGCAGTACTTC. It is translated as CASSTDKGFSYEQYF.